This TCR beta chain was captured in a study of T cells in Graves' hyperthyroidism and ophthalmopathy. Whole-study context: The authors collected peripheral blood at initial diagnosis, before any treatment. Overall study results and limits: Ophthalmopathy and stable hyperthyroidism were separated by a 13 V-J model.

Concerning this clonotype: The antigen is unknown.

RNA transcripts served as the template for amplifying TCR beta CDR3 regions. HTBI primers were used for first-round RT-PCR of the TCR CDR3. Using its own MiXCR run on the multiplex PCR reads, TCRdb lists one record per CDR3 protein. The table shows hundreds of thousands of distinct CDR3 sequences, with 35% to 45% occurring only once. V lost 4 bases to trimming and J lost 4 bases, with 13 bases between them. This CDR3 has 14 residues. Germline loops: CDR1 KGHSY, CDR2 FQNENV. No progression to ophthalmopathy during 18 months of follow-up defined stable disease. Material: blood. V is TRBV16 and J is TRBJ1-1; D is unresolved. The source of this sequence is a man between 18 and 29 years old with Graves' hyperthyroidism. In DNA form, the CDR3 reads TGTGCCAGCAGCCGAAGCGATTTAGGCACTGAAGCTTTCTTT. Translated, it gives CASSRSDLGTEAFF. Filled out from reference TRBV16 and TRBJ1-1, the complete variable domain reads GEEVAQTPKHLVRGEGQKAKLYCAPIKGHSYVFWYQQVLKNEFKFLISFQNENVFDETGMPKERFSAKCLPNSPCSLEIQATKLEDSAVYFCASSRSDLGTEAFFGQGTRLTVV.